This TCR beta chain was recovered during a study of vaccination and CD4 T cells after COVID-19. Study background: Three convalescent patients gave samples at day 14 post-vaccination, and they were sampled again at days 161 to 241 post-vaccination. Study-wide results and limits: Although the median of SARS-CoV-2-reactive clonotypes rose from about 20 to 38, the change was not significant.

The germline gives CDR1 SGHTA, CDR2 FQGNSA. The CDR3 contains 12 residues. Trimming shortened V by 5 bases and J by 2 bases, and 7 bases separated the two germline ends. This sample's time point: late sampling 161 to 241 days after vaccination in a few convalescent patients. The treatment denotes: roughly 10-day PBMC culture with coronavirus spike peptide pools or control peptides (ViraFEST assay). After being plated at around 2 million per well, PBMCs were cultured with about 9.1 IU/ml IL-2 and around 9.2 ug/ml peptide pools. This clonotype has a handful of counts. The antigen remains unidentified. Researchers used the Oncomine TCR Beta short-read assay to sequence DNA from cultured CD4+ T cells. One entry per CDR3 protein results from TCRdb running MiXCR on the PCR reads. The sample holds approximately 17,000 distinct CDR3 sequences, 40% to 65% seen once.

The chain uses TRBV7-2 and TRBJ2-7, with D perhaps TRBD1 or TRBD2 (5 bases each). Sequencing was performed on CD4+ T cells from blood, cultured in vitro, taken about 7 months after SARS-CoV-2 vaccination. The origin of this receptor is a human donor who had recovered from COVID-19. CDR3 sequence reads: CASSGGTYEQYF. CDR3 bases: TGTGCCAGCAGCGGGGGTACCTACGAGCAGTACTTC.